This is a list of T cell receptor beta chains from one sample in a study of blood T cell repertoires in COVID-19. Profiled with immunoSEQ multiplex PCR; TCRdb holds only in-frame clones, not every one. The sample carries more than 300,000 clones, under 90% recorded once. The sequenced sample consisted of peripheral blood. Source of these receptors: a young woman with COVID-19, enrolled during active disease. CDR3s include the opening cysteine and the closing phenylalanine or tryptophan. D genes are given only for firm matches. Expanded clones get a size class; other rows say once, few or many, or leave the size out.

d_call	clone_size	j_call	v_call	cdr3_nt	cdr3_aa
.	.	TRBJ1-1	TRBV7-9	TGTGCCAGCAACCCTGTTCCGGGACTCACTGAAGCTTTCTTT	CASNPVPGLTEAFF
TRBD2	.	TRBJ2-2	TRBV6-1	TGTGCCAGCAGTGCTCCGGGACTAGCGGGGGGCCTGGACACCGGGGAGCTGTTTTTT	CASSAPGLAGGLDTGELFF
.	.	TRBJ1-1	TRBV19	TGTGCCAGCAATCTCATCCTGAGCACTGAAGCTTTCTTT	CASNLILSTEAFF
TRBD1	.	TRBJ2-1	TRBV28	TGTGCCAGCAGTCAAACAGGGGTCCCCTACAATGAGCAGTTCTTC	CASSQTGVPYNEQFF
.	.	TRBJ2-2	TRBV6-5	TGTGCCAGCAGTTACGTTCGACTCGTTAGGACCGGGGAGCTGTTTTTT	CASSYVRLVRTGELFF
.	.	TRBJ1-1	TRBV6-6	TGTGCCAGCAGTTTAGATAAGGGGATCACTGAAGCTTTCTTT	CASSLDKGITEAFF
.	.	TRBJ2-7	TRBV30	TGTGCCTGGAGGGGGAGTCTAGCTGGCGACGAGCAGTACTTC	CAWRGSLAGDEQYF
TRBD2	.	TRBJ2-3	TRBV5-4	TGTGCCAGCAGCATCCCTGGGGGGGGGACAGATACGCAGTATTTT	CASSIPGGGTDTQYF
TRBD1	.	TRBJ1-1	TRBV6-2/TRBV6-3	TGTGCCAGCAGTTACAAGCGCGGGGACAGGAGGAACACTGAAGCTTTCTTT	CASSYKRGDRRNTEAFF
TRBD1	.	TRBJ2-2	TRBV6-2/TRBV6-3	TGTGCCAGCAGTTACTCTACCGGACAGGGAAGAGCGAACACCGGGGAGCTGTTTTTT	CASSYSTGQGRANTGELFF
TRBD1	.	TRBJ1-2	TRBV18	TGTGCCAGCTCACCGAGGGGACAGGGATACGGAGGCTACACCTTC	CASSPRGQGYGGYTF
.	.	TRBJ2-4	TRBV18	TGTGCCAGCTCACCACCTGGGACTCCTCTAGCCAAAAACATTCAGTACTTC	CASSPPGTPLAKNIQYF
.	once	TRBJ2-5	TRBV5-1	TGCGCCAGCAGCGCGTCACAAGAGACCCAGTACTTC	CASSASQETQYF
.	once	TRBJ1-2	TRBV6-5	TGTGCCAGCTTCCAGGGCCACTATGGCTACACCTTC	CASFQGHYGYTF
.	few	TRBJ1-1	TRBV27	TGTGCCAGCATGTCGAGTACTGAAGCTTTCTTT	CASMSSTEAFF
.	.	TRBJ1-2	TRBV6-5	TGTGCCAGCAGTTACTCGGGGGAGGGAGATGGCTACACCTTC	CASSYSGEGDGYTF
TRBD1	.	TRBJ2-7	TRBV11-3	TGTGCCAGCAGCTTAGTCGGGACAGGGGTCTACGAGCAGTACTTC	CASSLVGTGVYEQYF
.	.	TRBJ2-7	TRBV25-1	TGTGCCAGCAGTGCCCCCGGCGGGACGTCCGAGCAGTACTTC	CASSAPGGTSEQYF
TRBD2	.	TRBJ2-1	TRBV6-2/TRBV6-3	TGTGCCAGCAGTCGGACTAGCGGGGGAAAGCAGTTCTTC	CASSRTSGGKQFF
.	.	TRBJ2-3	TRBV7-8	TGTGCCAGCAGCCCAAGGAGGGATACGCAGTATTTT	CASSPRRDTQYF
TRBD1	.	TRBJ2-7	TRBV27	TGTGCCAGCAGTATTACAGGGGGCGAGCAGTACTTC	CASSITGGEQYF
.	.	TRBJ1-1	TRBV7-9	TGTGCCAGCAAGCTCGAGTTAGTGAACACTGAAGCTTTCTTT	CASKLELVNTEAFF
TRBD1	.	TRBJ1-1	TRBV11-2	TGTGCCAGCAGCCTGGACAGGCGGGCGGTTCGGGATACTGAAGCTTTCTTT	CASSLDRRAVRDTEAFF
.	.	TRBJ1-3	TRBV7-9	TGTGCCAGCAGCTCGGTCGGAAACACCATATATTTT	CASSSVGNTIYF
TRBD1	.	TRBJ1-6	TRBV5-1	TGCGCCAGCAGCTTGGGAGGAGGGGGCTATTCACCCCTCCACTTT	CASSLGGGGYSPLHF
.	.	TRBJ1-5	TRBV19	TGTGCCAGTACCCAAACGCGGGACAGCAATCAGCCCCAGCATTTT	CASTQTRDSNQPQHF
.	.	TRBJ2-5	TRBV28	TGTGCCAGCAGGACCGGGACACTGTACCAAGAGACCCAGTACTTC	CASRTGTLYQETQYF
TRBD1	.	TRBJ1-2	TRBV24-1	TGTGCCACCAGTGGACAGGGAACCTCAGGCTACACCTTC	CATSGQGTSGYTF
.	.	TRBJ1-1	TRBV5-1	TGCGCCAGCAGCTTTACAGGGAACTCCGAAGCTTTCTTT	CASSFTGNSEAFF
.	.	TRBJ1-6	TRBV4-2	TGTGCCAGCAGCCAAGATCTAGGGGGAAGCGGGACACCCCTCCACTTT	CASSQDLGGSGTPLHF
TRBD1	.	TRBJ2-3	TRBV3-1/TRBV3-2	TGTGCCAGCAGCCAATCCTACCTTAGGGGGCCCACAGATACGCAGTATTTT	CASSQSYLRGPTDTQYF
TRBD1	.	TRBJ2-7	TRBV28	TGTGCCAGCACCCACGGGGGACAGGGTGTCGTTGCTACCTACGAGCAGTACTTC	CASTHGGQGVVATYEQYF
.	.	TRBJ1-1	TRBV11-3	TGTGCCAGCAGCAGTGCCCAGACAGCTTACACTGAAGCTTTCTTT	CASSSAQTAYTEAFF
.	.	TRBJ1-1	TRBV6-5	TGTGCCAGCTCGCGGACCAGGGAGGTAGACACTGAAGCTTTCTTT	CASSRTREVDTEAFF
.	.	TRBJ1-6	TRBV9	TGTGCCAGCAGCGTTACGGACAGTTATAATTCACCCCTCCACTTT	CASSVTDSYNSPLHF
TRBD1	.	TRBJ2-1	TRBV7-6	TGTGCCAGCAGCCCTCGGGACAGGGTGGGCAATGAGCAGTTCTTC	CASSPRDRVGNEQFF